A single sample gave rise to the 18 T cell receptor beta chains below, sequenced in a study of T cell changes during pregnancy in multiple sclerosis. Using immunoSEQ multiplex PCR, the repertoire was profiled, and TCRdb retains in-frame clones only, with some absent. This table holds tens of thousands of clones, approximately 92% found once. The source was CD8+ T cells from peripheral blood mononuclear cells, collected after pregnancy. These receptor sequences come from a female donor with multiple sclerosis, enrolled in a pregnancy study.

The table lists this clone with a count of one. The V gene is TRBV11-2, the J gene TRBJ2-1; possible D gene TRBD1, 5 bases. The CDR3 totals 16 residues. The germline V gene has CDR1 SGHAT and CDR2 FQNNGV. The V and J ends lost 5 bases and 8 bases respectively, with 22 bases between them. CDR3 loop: CASSATLGAQADEQFF. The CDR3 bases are TGTGCCAGCAGCGCAACCCTAGGGGCCCAAGCCGATGAGCAGTTCTTC.

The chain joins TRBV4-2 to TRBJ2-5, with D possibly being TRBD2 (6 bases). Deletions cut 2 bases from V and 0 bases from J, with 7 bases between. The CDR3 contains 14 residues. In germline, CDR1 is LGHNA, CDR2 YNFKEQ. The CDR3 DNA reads TGTGCCAGCAGCCAACGGGGGAACCAAGAGACCCAGTACTTC. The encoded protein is CASSQRGNQETQYF.

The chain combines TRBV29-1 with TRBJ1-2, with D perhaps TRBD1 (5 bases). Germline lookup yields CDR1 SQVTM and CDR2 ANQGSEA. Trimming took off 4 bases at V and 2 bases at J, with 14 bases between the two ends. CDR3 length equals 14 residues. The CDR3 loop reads CSVARSGGNYGYTF. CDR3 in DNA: TGCAGCGTTGCCCGATCCGGGGGGAACTATGGCTACACCTTC.

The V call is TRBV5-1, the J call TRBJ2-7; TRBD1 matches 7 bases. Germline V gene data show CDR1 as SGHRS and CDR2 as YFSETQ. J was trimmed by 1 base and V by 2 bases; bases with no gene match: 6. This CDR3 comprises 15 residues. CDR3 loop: CASSLPGQPSYEQYF. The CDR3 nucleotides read TGCGCCAGCAGCTTACCGGGACAGCCTTCCTACGAGCAGTACTTC.

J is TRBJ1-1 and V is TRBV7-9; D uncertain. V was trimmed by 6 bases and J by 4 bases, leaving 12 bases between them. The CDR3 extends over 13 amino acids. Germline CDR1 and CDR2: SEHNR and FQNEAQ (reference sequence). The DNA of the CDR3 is TGTGCCAGCAGATTGGAGGGCAGCACTGAAGCTTTCTTT. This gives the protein CASRLEGSTEAFF.

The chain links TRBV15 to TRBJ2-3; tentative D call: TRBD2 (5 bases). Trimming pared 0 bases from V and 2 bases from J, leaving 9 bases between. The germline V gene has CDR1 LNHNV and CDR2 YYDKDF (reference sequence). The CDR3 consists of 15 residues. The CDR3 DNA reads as TGTGCCACCAGCAGAGAAGGACTGAACACAGATACGCAGTATTTT. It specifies CATSREGLNTDTQYF.

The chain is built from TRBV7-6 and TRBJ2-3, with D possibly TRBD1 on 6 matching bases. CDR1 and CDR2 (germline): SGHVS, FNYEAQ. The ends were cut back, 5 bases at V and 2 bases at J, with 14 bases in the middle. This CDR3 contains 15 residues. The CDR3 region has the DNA TGTGCCAGCAGCGAACAGAGGGGGTACACAGATACGCAGTATTTT. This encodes CASSEQRGYTDTQYF.

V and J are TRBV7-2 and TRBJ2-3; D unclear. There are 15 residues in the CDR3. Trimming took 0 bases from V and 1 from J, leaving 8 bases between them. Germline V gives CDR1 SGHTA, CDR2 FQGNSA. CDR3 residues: CASSLAVTGTDTQYF. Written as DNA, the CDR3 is TGTGCCAGCAGCTTAGCCGTCACGGGCACAGATACGCAGTATTTT.

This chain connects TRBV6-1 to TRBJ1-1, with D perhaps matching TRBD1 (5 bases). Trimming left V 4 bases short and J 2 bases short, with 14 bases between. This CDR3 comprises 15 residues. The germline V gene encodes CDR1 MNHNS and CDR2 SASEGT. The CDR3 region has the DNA TGTGCCAGCAGTGCAAGGCGGGACCAAAACACTGAAGCTTTCTTT. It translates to CASSARRDQNTEAFF.

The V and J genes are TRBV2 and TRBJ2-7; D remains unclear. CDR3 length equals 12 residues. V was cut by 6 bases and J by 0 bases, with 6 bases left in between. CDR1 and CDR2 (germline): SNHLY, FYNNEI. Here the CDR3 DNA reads TGTGCCAGCAGCGACTCCTCCTACGAGCAGTACTTC. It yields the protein CASSDSSYEQYF.

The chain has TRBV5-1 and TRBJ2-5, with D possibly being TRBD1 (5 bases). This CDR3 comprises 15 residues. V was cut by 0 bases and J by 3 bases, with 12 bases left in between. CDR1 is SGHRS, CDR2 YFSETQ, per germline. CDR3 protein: CASSLGQLLKETQYF. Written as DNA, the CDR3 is TGCGCCAGCAGCTTGGGACAGCTGTTAAAAGAGACCCAGTACTTC.

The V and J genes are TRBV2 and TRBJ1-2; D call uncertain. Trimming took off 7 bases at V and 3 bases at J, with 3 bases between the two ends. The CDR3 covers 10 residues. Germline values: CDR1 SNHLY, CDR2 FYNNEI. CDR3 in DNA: TGTGCCAGCATAGACTATGGCTACACCTTC. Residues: CASIDYGYTF.

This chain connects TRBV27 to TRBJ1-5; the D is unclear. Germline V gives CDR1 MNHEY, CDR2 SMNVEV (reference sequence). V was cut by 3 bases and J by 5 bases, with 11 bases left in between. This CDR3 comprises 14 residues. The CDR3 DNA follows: TGTGCCAGCAGTTTGATGAGAAACGATCAGCCCCAGCATTTT. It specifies CASSLMRNDQPQHF.

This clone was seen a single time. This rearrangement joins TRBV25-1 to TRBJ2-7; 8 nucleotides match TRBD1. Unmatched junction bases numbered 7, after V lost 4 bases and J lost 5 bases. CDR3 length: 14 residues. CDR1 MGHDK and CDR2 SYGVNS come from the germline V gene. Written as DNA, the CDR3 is TGTGCCAGCAGTGGGGTCAGGGGGCAGAACGAGCAGTACTTC. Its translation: CASSGVRGQNEQYF.

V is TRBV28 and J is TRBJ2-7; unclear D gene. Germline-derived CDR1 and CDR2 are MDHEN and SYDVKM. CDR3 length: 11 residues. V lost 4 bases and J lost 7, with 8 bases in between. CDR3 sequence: CASSSPLEQYF. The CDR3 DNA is TGTGCCAGCAGTTCCCCTCTAGAGCAGTACTTC.

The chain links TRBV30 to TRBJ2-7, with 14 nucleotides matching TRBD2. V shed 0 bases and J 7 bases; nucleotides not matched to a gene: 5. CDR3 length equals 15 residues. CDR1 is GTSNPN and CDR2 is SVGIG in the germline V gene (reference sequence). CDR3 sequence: CAWSVTGLAGVEQYF. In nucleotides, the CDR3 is TGTGCCTGGAGTGTAACGGGACTAGCGGGGGTGGAGCAGTACTTC.

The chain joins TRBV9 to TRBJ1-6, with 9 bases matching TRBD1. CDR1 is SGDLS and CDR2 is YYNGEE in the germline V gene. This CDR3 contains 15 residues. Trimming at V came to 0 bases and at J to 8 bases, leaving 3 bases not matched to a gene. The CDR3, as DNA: TGTGCCAGCAGCGTAGACAGGGGGCTGGATTCACCCCTCCACTTT. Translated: CASSVDRGLDSPLHF.

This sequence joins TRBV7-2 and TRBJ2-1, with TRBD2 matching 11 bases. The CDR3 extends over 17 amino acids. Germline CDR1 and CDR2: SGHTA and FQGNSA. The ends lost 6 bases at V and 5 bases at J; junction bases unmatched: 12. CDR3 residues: CASRQLLAGEGDNEQFF. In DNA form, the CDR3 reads TGTGCCAGCAGGCAGCTACTAGCGGGGGAGGGGGACAATGAGCAGTTCTTC.